This passage covers 5 T cell receptor beta chains from one sample sequenced in a study of identifying expanded T cells in peripheral blood. Here immunoSEQ multiplex PCR was the method, and the copy in TCRdb shows in-frame clones only, minus some. Altogether 70,000 to 95,000 clones are present, approximately 91% being singletons, with the ten largest covering 3% to 5%. Sample: blood. The receptors originated from a person aged 18 to 75 in good health.

The chain links TRBV15 to TRBJ2-3; 9 bases align to TRBD2. Germline lookup yields CDR1 LNHNV and CDR2 YYDKDF (reference sequence). The J segment lost 4 bases and the V segment lost 3 bases, leaving 8 bases of the junction unmatched. The CDR3 length is 16 residues. The chain's CDR3 is CATSREPGLASDTQYF. The CDR3 nucleotides read TGTGCCACCAGCAGGGAACCGGGACTAGCTTCAGATACGCAGTATTTT. The variable domain in full, completed from reference TRBV15 and TRBJ2-3, reads DAMVIQNPRYQVTQFGKPVTLSCSQTLNHNVMYWYQQKSSQAPKLLFHYYDKDFNNEADTPDNFQSRRPNTSFCFLDIRSPGLGDTAMYLCATSREPGLASDTQYFGPGTRLTVL.

This chain links TRBV4-1 with TRBJ1-6, with unresolved D. Germline V gives CDR1 MGHRA, CDR2 YSYEKL. The V gene lost 0 bases and the J gene lost 10 bases, with 19 bases spanning the gap. This CDR3 comprises 17 residues. The DNA of the CDR3 is TGCGCCAGCAGCCAAGATATCGTCACACGGTCGAGCTCACCCCTCCACTTT. It specifies CASSQDIVTRSSSPLHF.

The CDR3 bases are TGTGCCAGCAGTCGGGACAGGGTCGATGAGCAGTTCTTC. Protein product: CASSRDRVDEQFF. The J gene is TRBJ2-1, the V gene TRBV7-2; 9 bases fit TRBD1. With 6 bases clipped from V and 8 bases from J, the junction kept 5 bases outside the gene matches. This CDR3 contains 13 residues. The germline CDR1 and CDR2 sequences are SGHTA and FQGNSA.

The chain joins TRBV7-9 to TRBJ1-3; D unclear. Trimming shortened V by 1 base and J by 3 bases, and 10 bases separated the two germline ends. This CDR3 has 15 amino acids. Germline V gene lookup returns CDR1 SEHNR and CDR2 FQNEAQ (reference sequence). The CDR3 loop is CASSLVQHVGNTIYF. CDR3 DNA sequence: TGTGCCAGCAGCTTAGTGCAACATGTTGGAAACACCATATATTTT.

This chain joins TRBV7-3 and TRBJ2-3, with a possible D match to TRBD2 (5 bases). This CDR3 has 13 residues. Deletions cut 5 bases from V and 4 bases from J, with 10 bases between. Germline loops: CDR1 SGHTA, CDR2 FQGTGA. DNA for the CDR3: TGTGCCAGCAGCCCTAGCCTTGCAGATACGCAGTATTTT. It translates to CASSPSLADTQYF.